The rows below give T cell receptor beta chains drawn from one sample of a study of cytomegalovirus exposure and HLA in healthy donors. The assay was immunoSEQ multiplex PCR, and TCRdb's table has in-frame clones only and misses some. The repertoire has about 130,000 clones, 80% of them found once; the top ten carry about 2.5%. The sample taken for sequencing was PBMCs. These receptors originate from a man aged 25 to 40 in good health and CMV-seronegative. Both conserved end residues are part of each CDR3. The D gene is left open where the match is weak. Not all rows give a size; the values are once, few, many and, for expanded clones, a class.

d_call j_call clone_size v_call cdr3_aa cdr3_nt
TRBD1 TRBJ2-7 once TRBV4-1 CASSQDSGQGAYEQYF TGCGCCAGCAGCCAAGACTCGGGACAGGGCGCCTACGAGCAGTACTTC
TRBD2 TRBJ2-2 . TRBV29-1 CSVVVAGAYSGELFF TGCAGCGTTGTAGTAGCGGGGGCTTATTCCGGGGAGCTGTTTTTT
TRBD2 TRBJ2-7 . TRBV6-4 CASSGRLAGSSYEQYF TGTGCCAGCAGTGGACGACTAGCGGGGAGCTCCTACGAGCAGTACTTC
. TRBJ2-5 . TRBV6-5 CASSYSGRVGVQYF TGTGCCAGCAGTTACTCGGGCAGGGTTGGGGTGCAGTACTTC
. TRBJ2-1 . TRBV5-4 CASNPLGGSYNEQFF TGTGCCAGCAACCCCCTAGGGGGCTCCTACAATGAGCAGTTCTTC
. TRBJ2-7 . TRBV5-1 CASSEGTSSYEQYF TGCGCCAGCAGCGAGGGGACAAGCTCCTACGAGCAGTACTTC
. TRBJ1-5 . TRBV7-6 CASSKGGHQPQHF TGTGCCAGCAGCAAGGGGGGGCATCAGCCCCAGCATTTT
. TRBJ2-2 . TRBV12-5 CASGFRPVQTPTGELFF TGTGCTAGTGGTTTCCGCCCGGTTCAGACTCCCACCGGGGAGCTGTTTTTT
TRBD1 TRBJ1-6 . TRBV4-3 CASSQYRGSSYNSPLHF TGCGCCAGCAGCCAATACAGGGGGAGCTCCTATAATTCACCCCTCCACTTT
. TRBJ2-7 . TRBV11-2 CASSTLGSATPYEQYF TGTGCCAGCAGCACTTTGGGCTCAGCTACCCCCTACGAGCAGTACTTC